This TCR beta chain was retrieved from a study of blood T cell repertoires in COVID-19. The CDR3 consists of 14 residues. The germline gives CDR1 SQVTM, CDR2 ANQGSEA. With 4 bases removed from V and 3 bases from J, the gap between germline ends came to 15 bases. Followed over time, Seattle patients had been enrolled while infection was active. Methods used by the authors: Amplification of reference gene primers was used by the study to estimate nucleated cell counts. Clones were read by immunoSEQ multiplex PCR, and TCRdb kept only the in-frame ones, dropping some. V and J calls and clone size come straight from that table; D and trimming were deduced from the DNA. The table includes hundreds of thousands of clones, 65% to 85% detected once.

Sequenced input: peripheral blood. The V call is TRBV29-1, the J call TRBJ1-1; possibly TRBD1 for D (5 bases). The TCR comes from a woman aged 25 to 39 with COVID-19, enrolled during active disease. CDR3 amino acids: CSVAKQALDTEAFF. CDR3 bases: TGCAGCGTTGCGAAACAGGCCCTAGACACTGAAGCTTTCTTT.